Described below is a single T cell receptor beta chain sequence and its context. A far larger clone is just one base off, so this is likely a read error. The sample contains more than one DNA sequence encoding this CDR3. Sequencing used immunoSEQ multiplex PCR; TCRdb keeps in-frame clones, though not all of them. The repertoire includes about 490,000 clones, 76% of them detected once, and 13% sits in the top ten. This entry is derived from a study of shared clonotypes between healthy human individuals. Germline V lookup: CDR1 GTSNPN, CDR2 SVGIG (reference sequence). This CDR3 is 15 amino acids long. Sequencing was carried out using PBMCs. This chain joins TRBV30 and TRBJ2-5; no reliable D call. This sequence originates from a woman aged 40-49 years in good health. Some clones in this sample may be carry-over from other donors' samples. CDR3 protein: CAWSQLVGYQETQYF. CDR3 nucleotides: TGTGCTTGGAGTCAATTAGTGGGGTATCAAGAGACCCAGTACTTC. The full variable domain, in which reference TRBV30 and TRBJ2-5 provide the parts outside the CDR3, is SQTIHQWPATLVQPVGSPLSLECTVEGTSNPNLYWYRQAAGRGLQLLFYSVGIGQISSEVPQNLSASRPQDRQFILSSKKLLLSDSGFYLCAWSQLVGYQETQYFGPGTRLLVL.